Below are 27 T cell receptor beta chains sequenced from a single sample in a study of cytomegalovirus exposure and HLA in healthy donors. PCR amplification relied on 60 Vbeta primers (plus 13 Jbeta primers). The repertoire was sequenced with immunoSEQ multiplex PCR; TCRdb's copy has only in-frame clones and lacks some. Here the sample spans about 140,000 clones, approximately 76% being singletons. Sequenced input: PBMCs. The receptors originated from a man aged 40-49 years in good health and CMV-seronegative.

V gene TRBV28 combines with J gene TRBJ1-1; D is perhaps TRBD1 (6 bases). CDR3 length: 14 residues. V was clipped by 4 bases and J by 0 bases, with 9 bases between them. Germline V gene data show CDR1 as MDHEN and CDR2 as SYDVKM. CDR3 in amino acids: CASSSGVMNTEAFF. CDR3 nucleotides: TGTGCCAGCAGTTCAGGGGTCATGAACACTGAAGCTTTCTTT.

The chain combines TRBV10-1 with TRBJ2-7; D ambiguous. This CDR3 is 14 amino acids long. V dropped 2 bases and J dropped 2 bases, with 10 bases sitting between them. Germline-derived CDR1 and CDR2 are WNHNN and SYGVQD (reference sequence). The CDR3: CASSEPRSPYEQYF. For the CDR3, the DNA is TGCGCCAGCAGTGAGCCTCGGTCCCCCTACGAGCAGTACTTC.

The rearrangement joins TRBV5-1 to TRBJ2-5; 7 bases match TRBD2. After removal of 3 bases from V and 2 bases from J, the junction contained 10 bases not matched to a gene. From germline, CDR1 is SGHRS and CDR2 YFSETQ. The CDR3 runs to 16 residues. The CDR3 sequence: CASSSAGSGSQETQYF. The CDR3 bases are TGCGCCAGCAGCTCCGCTGGTAGCGGGTCACAAGAGACCCAGTACTTC.

This chain uses TRBV5-8 with TRBJ2-5; a possible D gene is TRBD1 (5 bases). Germline-derived CDR1 and CDR2 are SGHTS and YDEGEE. The CDR3 has 14 residues. Trimming pared 0 bases from V and 7 bases from J, leaving 13 bases between. The CDR3 here is CASSLVSGLRTQYF. CDR3 in DNA: TGTGCCAGCAGCTTGGTGTCAGGGCTAAGGACCCAGTACTTC.

CDR3 nucleotides: TGTGCCAGCCTTCTGAGGCTATCTGGCTACACCTTC. It codes for CASLLRLSGYTF. The J gene is TRBJ1-2, the V gene TRBV5-8; D not resolved. This CDR3 has 12 amino acids. Germline CDR1 and CDR2: SGHTS and YDEGEE. Trimming took 7 bases from V and 7 from J, leaving 14 bases between them.

V and J are TRBV5-6 and TRBJ2-1, with 9 bases aligning to TRBD2. Per germline, CDR1 SGHDT and CDR2 YYEEEE. The CDR3 is 13 amino acids. V trimming: 4 bases; J trimming: 8 bases; junction bases outside the gene matches: 4. This CDR3 is CASSPGTSYEQFF. The CDR3 DNA is TGTGCCAGCAGCCCGGGGACTAGCTATGAGCAGTTCTTC.

The J gene is TRBJ1-2, the V gene TRBV5-1; 8 positions match TRBD1. J was trimmed by 4 bases and V by 4 bases; bases with no gene match: 9. The CDR3 sequence is 15 residues long. Per germline, CDR1 SGHRS and CDR2 YFSETQ. In DNA, the CDR3 is TGCGCCAGCAGCCAAGGACAGGGCTCAGGCTATGGCTACACCTTC. Protein sequence: CASSQGQGSGYGYTF.

This sequence joins TRBV4-2 and TRBJ1-3; D not resolved. The CDR3 is made up of 16 amino acids. Germline V lookup: CDR1 LGHNA, CDR2 YNFKEQ. Trimming pared 0 bases from V and 0 bases from J, leaving 9 bases between. CDR3 in amino acids: CASSQDAEISGNTIYF. The CDR3 DNA reads TGTGCCAGCAGCCAAGATGCGGAGATCTCTGGAAACACCATATATTTT.

This rearrangement joins TRBV19 to TRBJ2-1; 8 nucleotides align to TRBD2. Germline V gives CDR1 LNHDA, CDR2 SQIVND (reference sequence). The V segment lost 2 bases and the J segment 5 bases; nucleotides outside the gene matches: 8. CDR3 length: 16 residues. CDR3 sequence reads: CASSILGLAGDNEQFF. CDR3 coding DNA: TGTGCCAGTAGTATATTGGGTCTAGCGGGTGACAATGAGCAGTTCTTC.

A few counts support this clone. This rearrangement joins TRBV5-5 to TRBJ1-4, with D perhaps TRBD1 (5 bases). Germline CDR1 is SGHKS and CDR2 is YYEKEE (reference sequence). The V end was cut by 2 bases, the J end by 8 bases, with 16 bases between. The CDR3 contains 15 residues. CDR3 sequence: CASSFTDGTGEKLFF. The CDR3 DNA sequence: TGTGCCAGCAGCTTTACTGACGGGACTGGCGAAAAACTGTTTTTT.

The CDR3 coding sequence is TGTGCCAGCAGCCTATTTAATCAGCCCCAGCATTTT. It codes for CASSLFNQPQHF. The chain carries TRBV7-2 and TRBJ1-5; D is undetermined. Germline values: CDR1 SGHTA, CDR2 FQGNSA. This CDR3 has 12 amino acids. The ends were cut back, 5 bases at V and 4 bases at J, with 6 bases in the middle.

In regard to this clone: One junction end does not reproduce the germline sequence, and a read error may be involved. This rearrangement joins TRBV7-9 to TRBJ2-3; the match to TRBD1 covers 8 bases. Germline V lookup: CDR1 SEHNR, CDR2 FQNEAQ (reference sequence). The CDR3 is 15 amino acids. The CDR3 region has the DNA TGTTCCAGCAGCCTGCACAGGGGGAGCACAGATACGCAGTATTTT. Protein: CSSSLHRGSTDTQYF.

V and J are TRBV4-2 and TRBJ1-4, with D possibly matching TRBD1 (5 bases). Trimming removed 0 bases at V and 3 bases at J, with 11 bases between. CDR3 length: 16 residues. Germline-derived CDR1 and CDR2 are LGHNA and YNFKEQ. The CDR3 DNA sequence: TGTGCCAGCAGCCAAGATTCGGGGGTGGCTAATGAAAAACTGTTTTTT. Its translation: CASSQDSGVANEKLFF.

J is TRBJ2-7 and V is TRBV27; D uncertain. Germline V gene lookup returns CDR1 MNHEY and CDR2 SMNVEV (reference sequence). The CDR3 contains 16 residues. Trimming removed 2 bases from V and 0 bases from J, with 14 bases in between. Here the CDR3 reads CASSLVVPLSSYEQYF. In DNA, the CDR3 is TGTGCCAGCAGTTTAGTAGTTCCCTTAAGCTCCTACGAGCAGTACTTC.

The CDR3 DNA reads TGTGCCAGCAGTGAATACGGCAGGGGGTGGGGCTATGGCTACACCTTC. Protein product: CASSEYGRGWGYGYTF. This chain links TRBV25-1 with TRBJ1-2; TRBD1 agrees at 7 bases. Trimming removed 0 bases from V and 4 bases from J; junction bases left unmatched: 8. The CDR3 has 16 residues. The germline gives CDR1 MGHDK, CDR2 SYGVNS.

This clone was seen a few times. The chain uses TRBV19 and TRBJ1-5; 7 positions agree with TRBD1. CDR1 and CDR2 from the germline V gene are LNHDA and SQIVND (reference sequence). The CDR3 is 16 residues long. V lost 2 bases, J lost 0 bases, and 4 bases stayed unmatched. CDR3 protein: CASSIRDRYSNQPQHF. The CDR3 coding sequence is TGTGCCAGTAGTATAAGGGACAGATATAGCAATCAGCCCCAGCATTTT.

The rearrangement joins TRBV9 to TRBJ2-1; perhaps TRBD2 as D (5 bases). Looked up from germline, CDR1 is SGDLS and CDR2 is YYNGEE. V lost 0 bases to trimming and J lost 3 bases, with 10 bases between them. The length of the CDR3 is 15 residues. The CDR3 is CASSVESEDYNEQFF. Here the CDR3 DNA reads TGTGCCAGCAGCGTAGAATCGGAGGACTACAATGAGCAGTTCTTC.

The rearrangement joins TRBV4-3 to TRBJ1-5; TRBD1 matches at 8 bases. This CDR3 has 15 residues. V trimming: 5 bases; J trimming: 4 bases; junction bases outside the gene matches: 7. Germline CDR1 reads LGHNA; CDR2 reads YSLEER. For the CDR3, the DNA is TGCGCCAGCAGCTATGACAGGGGTAGAAATCAGCCCCAGCATTTT. This translates into CASSYDRGRNQPQHF.

The rearrangement joins TRBV2 to TRBJ1-2, with 8 bases that match TRBD1. This CDR3 spans 13 amino acids. V trimming: 7 bases; J trimming: 4 bases; junction bases outside the gene matches: 5. Germline V lookup: CDR1 SNHLY, CDR2 FYNNEI. For the CDR3, the DNA is TGTGCCAGCAACTCACAGGGGGGCTATGGCTACACCTTC. As protein: CASNSQGGYGYTF.

This chain links TRBV27 with TRBJ2-3; 14 bases agree with TRBD2. Trimming cost V 6 bases and J 11 bases; bases outside gene matches: 7. Germline CDR1 reads MNHEY; CDR2 reads SMNVEV (reference sequence). This CDR3 has 14 amino acids. The CDR3 spells CASSDPGLAGEQYF. CDR3 DNA: TGTGCCAGCAGCGACCCGGGACTAGCGGGGGAGCAGTATTTT.

The J gene is TRBJ1-1, the V gene TRBV15; D ambiguous. The CDR3 loop spans 16 amino acids. The germline gives CDR1 LNHNV, CDR2 YYDKDF (reference sequence). V was cut by 0 bases and J by 5 bases, with 16 bases left in between. The CDR3 DNA reads as TGTGCCACCAGCAGAGATACGGCCCCCGGAGGTACTGAAGCTTTCTTT. It codes for CATSRDTAPGGTEAFF.

This clone was counted a few times. The rearrangement links TRBV6-1 to TRBJ1-1; 9 bases align to TRBD1. V was pared by 6 bases and J by 0 bases, with 5 bases of the junction left unmatched. This CDR3 spans 15 amino acids. Germline V gene data show CDR1 as MNHNS and CDR2 as SASEGT. The CDR3 region is CASSDWTGVNTEAFF. Written as DNA, the CDR3 is TGTGCCAGCAGCGACTGGACAGGGGTGAACACTGAAGCTTTCTTT.

The V and J genes are TRBV4-2 and TRBJ2-7; weak D call: TRBD1 (5 bases). Germline CDR1 reads LGHNA; CDR2 reads YNFKEQ. The germline V and J ends were trimmed by 4 bases and 3 bases, with 13 bases remaining between them. The CDR3 covers 14 residues. The CDR3 is CASSPGASGYEQYF. DNA for the CDR3: TGTGCCAGCAGCCCTGGGGCTTCGGGCTACGAGCAGTACTTC.

J is TRBJ2-3 and V is TRBV5-4; D is ambiguous. This CDR3 region has 15 residues. Germline CDR1 is SGHNT and CDR2 is YYREEE (reference sequence). Between the trimmed V and J ends, which lost 0 bases and 7 bases, there was a span of 15 bases. This chain's CDR3 is CASSLDGPFTNTQYF. The CDR3, as DNA: TGTGCCAGCAGCTTGGATGGCCCGTTCACGAATACGCAGTATTTT. Complete variable domain (other parts from reference TRBV5-4 and TRBJ2-3): ETGVTQSPTHLIKTRGQQVTLRCSSQSGHNTVSWYQQALGQGPQFIFQYYREEENGRGNFPPRFSGLQFPNYSSELNVNALELDDSALYLCASSLDGPFTNTQYFGPGTRLTVL.

V is TRBV27 and J is TRBJ2-5, with D uncertain. This CDR3 comprises 13 residues. V was cut by 1 base and J by 4 bases, with 7 bases left in between. Germline loops: CDR1 MNHEY, CDR2 SMNVEV (reference sequence). The CDR3 nucleotides are TGTGCCAGCAGTTTATTCCGAGGAGAGACCCAGTACTTC. Translated, it gives CASSLFRGETQYF.

The chain joins TRBV10-3 to TRBJ1-1; 10 bases map to TRBD1. The CDR3 length is 14 residues. Germline-derived CDR1 and CDR2 are ENHRY and SYGVKD. V gave up 9 bases and J gave up 1 base; unmatched junction bases: 5. The CDR3 DNA reads TGTGCCATTATGGGGACAGGGGAGAACACTGAAGCTTTCTTT. Its protein product is CAIMGTGENTEAFF.

The chain carries TRBV7-9 and TRBJ2-7; the match to TRBD1 covers 9 bases. There are 13 residues in the CDR3. Looked up from germline, CDR1 is SEHNR and CDR2 is FQNEAQ (reference sequence). The DNA of the CDR3 is TGTTCCGTTGAGGACAGGGGCATCTACGAGCAGTACTTC. Translated: CSVEDRGIYEQYF.